This T cell receptor beta chain was identified in a study of cytomegalovirus exposure and HLA in healthy donors. Overall study results and limits: Reports described diagnosis of cytomegalovirus status by the classifier as highly specific and sensitive. Confirmation in vitro established that a few CMV-associated chains were specific for CMV antigens. Researchers catalogued roughly 150 TCR beta chains as cytomegalovirus-associated. Most sequenced TCRs were rare (though some public TCRs occurred in many donors).

The table came from immunoSEQ multiplex PCR; TCRdb's copy has only in-frame clones and leaves some out. The sample consists of roughly 73,000 clones, 95% of them appearing once. The CDR3 sequence is 16 residues long. The germline V gene has CDR1 MNHEY and CDR2 SVGAGI. V lost 4 bases, J lost 9 bases, and 12 bases stayed unmatched. For this clone: The antigen remains undetermined.

Source material: PBMCs. The TCR sequence derives from a man aged 18 to 30 in good health and CMV-seronegative. This rearrangement joins TRBV6-5 to TRBJ1-6; TRBD1 aligns across 7 bases. This chain's CDR3 is CASSSMPRDSSSPLHF. As DNA, the CDR3 is TGTGCCAGCAGTTCTATGCCCCGGGACAGTTCTTCACCCCTCCACTTT.